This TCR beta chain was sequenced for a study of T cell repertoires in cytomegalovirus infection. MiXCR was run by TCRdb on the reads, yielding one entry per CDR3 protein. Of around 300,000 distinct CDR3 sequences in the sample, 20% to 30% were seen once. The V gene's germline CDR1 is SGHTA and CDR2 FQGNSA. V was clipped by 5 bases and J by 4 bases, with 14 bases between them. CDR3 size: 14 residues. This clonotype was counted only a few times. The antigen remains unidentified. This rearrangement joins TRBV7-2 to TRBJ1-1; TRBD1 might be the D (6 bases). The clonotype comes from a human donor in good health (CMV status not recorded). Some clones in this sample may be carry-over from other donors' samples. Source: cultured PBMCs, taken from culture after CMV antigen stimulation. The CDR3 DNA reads TGTGCCAGCAGCCCAGGGGACAAGCCCACTGAAGCTTTCTTT. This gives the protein CASSPGDKPTEAFF.